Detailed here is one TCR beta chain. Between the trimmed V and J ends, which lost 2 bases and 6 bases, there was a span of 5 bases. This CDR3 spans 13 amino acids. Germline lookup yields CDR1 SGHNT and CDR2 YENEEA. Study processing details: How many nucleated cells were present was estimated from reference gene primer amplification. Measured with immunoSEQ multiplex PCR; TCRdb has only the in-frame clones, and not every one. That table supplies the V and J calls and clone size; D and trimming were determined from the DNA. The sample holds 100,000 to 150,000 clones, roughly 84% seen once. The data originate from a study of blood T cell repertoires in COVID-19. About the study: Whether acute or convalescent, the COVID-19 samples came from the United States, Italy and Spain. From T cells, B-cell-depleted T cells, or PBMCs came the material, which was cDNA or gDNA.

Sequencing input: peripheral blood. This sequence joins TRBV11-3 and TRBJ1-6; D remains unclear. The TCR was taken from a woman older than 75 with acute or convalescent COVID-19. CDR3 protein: CASSLTVNSPLHF. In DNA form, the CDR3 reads TGTGCCAGCAGCTTAACGGTTAATTCACCCCTCCACTTT.